Sequencing of this T cell receptor beta chain was carried out in a study of CD8+ T cells in alopecia areata. Study-level background: Tofacitinib lasted 6 to 18 months, then 6 months off drug.

Specimens obtained from alopecia areata patients comprised lesional scalp punch biopsies and peripheral blood. As the sequencing template, cDNA was produced by extracting RNA and reverse transcribing it. TCRdb's table, derived via immunoSEQ multiplex PCR, lists solely in-frame clones and lacks some. Of 150,000 to 200,000 clones in the sample, about 67% were seen once. In germline, CDR1 is SGHRS, CDR2 YFSETQ. This CDR3 is built from 15 residues. V lost 4 bases, J lost 3 bases, and 14 bases lay in between. The sequence was obtained from a human donor with alopecia areata. The sample in question was CD8+ T cells sorted from blood, obtained at week 0. The chain has TRBV5-1 and TRBJ2-1; TRBD2 is a possible D gene (5 bases). CDR3 nucleotides: TGCGCCAGCAGCGACTATAATCCCCTCTACAATGAGCAGTTCTTC. Protein sequence: CASSDYNPLYNEQFF.